The T cell receptor beta chain described here comes from a study of post-analysis software for immune sequencing data. Study-level points and caveats: TRBV5-6, TRBV5-1 and TRBV20-1 were among about 5 TRBV segments more frequent in patients than controls. Relative to controls, patients with multiple sclerosis showed significantly lower normalized Chao1 diversity.

V lost 1 base and J 8 bases, leaving 9 bases between the germline ends. The CDR3 sequence is 13 residues long. The germline gives CDR1 SGHTA, CDR2 FQGTGA. This clonotype was recorded a few times. Its target is unknown. Every TCR beta cDNA library bore unique molecular identifiers. From the PCR reads, TCRdb called clonotypes with MiXCR, one entry per CDR3 protein. Seen here are 750,000 to 950,000 distinct CDR3 sequences, just over 45% observed once, and the top ten hold 4.9%. The receptor comes from a girl between 10 and 17 years old with multiple sclerosis. The chain links TRBV7-3 to TRBJ2-4; D unclear. Sequenced: blood. In DNA, the CDR3 is TGTGCCAGCAGCTTAATGGTTGGGGACATTCAGTACTTC. Amino acids: CASSLMVGDIQYF.